The TCR beta chain described here comes from a study of control samples from healthy donors and cancer patients. Clones were read by immunoSEQ multiplex PCR, and TCRdb kept only the in-frame ones, dropping some. In the table there are roughly 76,000 clones, around 95% of which are singletons. Germline V gene lookup returns CDR1 SGDLS and CDR2 YYNGEE. Trimming took off 4 bases at V and 4 bases at J, with 12 bases between the two ends. CDR3 length: 14 amino acids. The specimen sequenced was blood. This clonotype was obtained from a woman aged 40 to 50 in good health. The gene calls are TRBV9 and TRBJ1-3, with a weak D call TRBD1 (6 bases). CDR3 loop: CASSLDSRGNTIYF. In DNA form, the CDR3 reads TGTGCCAGCAGCTTGGACAGTAGAGGAAACACCATATATTTT.